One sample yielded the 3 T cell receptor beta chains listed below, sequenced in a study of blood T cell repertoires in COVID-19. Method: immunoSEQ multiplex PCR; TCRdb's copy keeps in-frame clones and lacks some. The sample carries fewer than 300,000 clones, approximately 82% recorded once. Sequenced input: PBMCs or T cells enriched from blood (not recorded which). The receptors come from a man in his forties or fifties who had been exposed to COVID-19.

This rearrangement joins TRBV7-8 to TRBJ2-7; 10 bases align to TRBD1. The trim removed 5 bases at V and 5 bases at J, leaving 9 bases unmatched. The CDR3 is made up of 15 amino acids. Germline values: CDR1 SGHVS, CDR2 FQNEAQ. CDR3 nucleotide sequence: TGTGCCAGCAGCCGTGTAGCGGACAGGGGGAACGAGCAGTACTTC. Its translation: CASSRVADRGNEQYF.

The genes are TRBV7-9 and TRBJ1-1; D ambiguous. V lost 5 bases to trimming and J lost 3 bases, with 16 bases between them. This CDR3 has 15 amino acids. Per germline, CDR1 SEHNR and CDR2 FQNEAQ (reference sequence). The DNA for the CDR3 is TGTGCCAGCAGCCGGCGGATAGCCCAAGACACTGAAGCTTTCTTT. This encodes CASSRRIAQDTEAFF.

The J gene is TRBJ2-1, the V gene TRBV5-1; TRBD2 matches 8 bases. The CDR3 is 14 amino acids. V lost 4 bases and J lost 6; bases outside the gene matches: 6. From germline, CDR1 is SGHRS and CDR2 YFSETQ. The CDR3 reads CASSRRTSGNEQFF. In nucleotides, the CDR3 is TGCGCCAGCAGCCGTCGTACTAGCGGCAATGAGCAGTTCTTC.